Below, 26 T cell receptor beta chains from the same sample are listed, as sequenced in a study of shared clonotypes between healthy human individuals. Generated by immunoSEQ multiplex PCR, the TCRdb table keeps only in-frame clones and is missing some. The sample lists about 560,000 clones, roughly 72% occurring once. The sequenced material came from PBMCs. Receptors were obtained from a woman between 40 and 55 years old in good health. Some clones in this sample may be carry-over from other donors' samples.

V gene TRBV7-8 combines with J gene TRBJ2-1, with 8 bases that match TRBD2. Germline CDR1 is SGHVS and CDR2 is FQNEAQ. This CDR3 has 16 amino acids. The V gene end was trimmed by 5 bases and the J gene end by 9 bases; junction bases not matched to a gene: 15. CDR3 sequence reads: CASSLSGLARSGEQFF. The CDR3 DNA sequence: TGTGCCAGCAGCCTATCAGGACTAGCCCGCTCCGGTGAGCAGTTCTTC.

This sequence joins TRBV27 and TRBJ2-7, with no clear D. Trimming stripped 5 bases from V and 2 bases from J, with 10 bases between. CDR1 and CDR2 (germline): MNHEY, SMNVEV (reference sequence). The CDR3 totals 13 residues. The CDR3 here is CASSPRNPYEQYF. The CDR3 DNA follows: TGTGCCAGCAGTCCCCGAAACCCCTACGAGCAGTACTTC.

This clone was counted between two and nine times. This same CDR3 is encoded by further DNA sequences in the sample. This chain joins TRBV18 and TRBJ1-1; tentative D call: TRBD1 (5 bases). CDR1 is KGHSH, CDR2 LQKENI, per germline. CDR3 size: 15 residues. Deletions cut 3 bases from V and 1 base from J, with 12 bases between. CDR3 loop: CASSPQGWGNTEAFF. For the CDR3, the DNA is TGTGCCAGCTCACCCCAGGGTTGGGGGAACACTGAAGCTTTCTTT.

The gene calls are TRBV19 and TRBJ2-7; 9 bases map to TRBD1. The V segment lost 4 bases and the J segment 2 bases; nucleotides outside the gene matches: 6. There are 15 residues in the CDR3. CDR1 LNHDA and CDR2 SQIVND come from the germline V gene (reference sequence). The CDR3 DNA reads as TGTGCCAGTAGTAACCCGGGACAGGGAGCCTACGAGCAGTACTTC. Amino acid sequence: CASSNPGQGAYEQYF.

The chain has TRBV18 and TRBJ2-7; 9 bases match TRBD2. V trimming: 1 base; J trimming: 6 bases; junction bases outside the gene matches: 10. CDR1 is KGHSH, CDR2 LQKENI, per germline. This CDR3 has 16 amino acids. The CDR3, as DNA: TGTGCCAGCTCACCACAGGGGGTAGCGGGAGCCCCCGAGCAGTACTTC. Translation: CASSPQGVAGAPEQYF.

This sequence joins TRBV7-9 and TRBJ2-7; D gene ambiguous. V lost 5 bases and J lost 9, with 14 bases in between. CDR1 is SEHNR, CDR2 FQNEAQ, per germline (reference sequence). The CDR3 totals 12 residues. CDR3 sequence: CASSVPSSAQYF. The CDR3 nucleotides are TGTGCCAGCAGCGTGCCGAGTTCAGCGCAGTACTTC.

J is TRBJ2-7 and V is TRBV2; 7 nucleotides agree with TRBD2. The length of the CDR3 is 15 residues. V shed 2 bases, J shed 6 bases, and the junction held 10 bases outside the gene matches. Per the germline V gene, CDR1 is SNHLY and CDR2 is FYNNEI. The CDR3, as DNA: TGTGCCAGCAGTGAAAAGCCAGCGGGAATCTTCGAGCAGTACTTC. Encoded protein: CASSEKPAGIFEQYF.

This sequence joins TRBV7-9 and TRBJ1-1, with a weak D call TRBD1 (5 bases). The ends were cut back, 8 bases at V and 2 bases at J, with 21 bases in the middle. The CDR3 has 16 residues. Per germline, CDR1 SEHNR and CDR2 FQNEAQ (reference sequence). The DNA of the CDR3 is TGTGCCAGCCGACAGTCCCCAGTCAGCTTTAACACTGAAGCTTTCTTT. This gives the protein CASRQSPVSFNTEAFF.

Details on this clone: One end of the junction does not line up with germline, which may come from a read error. The gene calls are TRBV7-9 and TRBJ1-1; D unclear. CDR3 length: 13 amino acids. The germline V gene has CDR1 SEHNR and CDR2 FQNEAQ (reference sequence). CDR3 region: CASSLRRNSEAFF. In DNA, the CDR3 is TGTGCCAGCAGCTTAAGACGGAACTCTGAAGCTTTCTTT. Complete variable domain (other parts from reference TRBV7-9 and TRBJ1-1): DTGVSQNPRHKITKRGQNVTFRCDPISEHNRLYWYRQTLGQGPEFLTYFQNEAQLEKSRLLSDRFSAERPKGSFSTLEIQRTEQGDSAMYLCASSLRRNSEAFFGQGTRLTVV.

The chain is built from TRBV9 and TRBJ2-1; a possible D gene is TRBD2 (6 bases). The CDR3 spans 14 residues. The V end lost 7 bases, the J end lost 0 bases, and 11 bases lay between the germline ends. Germline lookup yields CDR1 SGDLS and CDR2 YYNGEE. The DNA for the CDR3 is TGTGCCAGCGAAGCGGGCAGCTCCTACAATGAGCAGTTCTTC. As protein: CASEAGSSYNEQFF.

This chain uses TRBV4-2 with TRBJ2-7; D is possibly TRBD1 (5 bases). CDR3 length: 15 residues. V lost 1 base and J lost 2, with 12 bases in between. Germline assignment: CDR1 LGHNA and CDR2 YNFKEQ. CDR3 protein: CASSQGVGAPYEQYF. The CDR3 DNA sequence: TGTGCCAGCAGCCAAGGGGTAGGGGCCCCCTACGAGCAGTACTTC.

J is TRBJ2-7 and V is TRBV28, with TRBD1 identical over 11 bases. This CDR3 comprises 15 residues. The trim removed 3 bases at V and 2 bases at J, leaving 3 bases unmatched. The germline gives CDR1 MDHEN, CDR2 SYDVKM. The CDR3 region is CASSFEGQGAYEQYF. The CDR3 coding sequence is TGTGCCAGCAGTTTCGAGGGACAGGGGGCCTACGAGCAGTACTTC.

The chain couples TRBV9 to TRBJ1-2; no clear D. CDR3 length: 13 amino acids. Germline V gene lookup returns CDR1 SGDLS and CDR2 YYNGEE. Trimming shortened V by 6 bases and J by 6 bases, and 15 bases separated the two germline ends. CDR3 nucleotides: TGTGCCAGCACCAAAACAAGTGCGGATGGCTACACCTTC. It encodes CASTKTSADGYTF.

This clone was counted ten times or more. The gene calls are TRBV9 and TRBJ2-5; possible D gene TRBD2, 6 bases. The CDR3 extends over 14 amino acids. The V and J ends lost 3 bases and 10 bases respectively, with 19 bases between them. Germline assignment: CDR1 SGDLS and CDR2 YYNGEE. The CDR3 reads CASSARLVIRDQYF. For the CDR3, the DNA is TGTGCCAGCAGCGCAAGACTAGTCATCAGAGACCAGTACTTC.

This clone has more than one count but fewer than ten. The chain carries TRBV15 and TRBJ2-3; D unresolved. V shed 0 bases and J shed 3 bases, with 1 base lying between them. CDR1 LNHNV and CDR2 YYDKDF come from the germline V gene (reference sequence). This CDR3 has 12 amino acids. The CDR3 sequence: CATSRETDTQYF. The DNA for the CDR3 is TGTGCCACCAGCAGAGAAACAGATACGCAGTATTTT.

The DNA for the CDR3 is TGTGCCAGCAGCATAACTAGCGGGAGTTTGGACGAGCAGTACTTC. Encoded protein: CASSITSGSLDEQYF. The chain joins TRBV9 to TRBJ2-7; 11 bases line up with TRBD2. Germline values: CDR1 SGDLS, CDR2 YYNGEE. Losses at the gene ends were 4 bases for V and 5 bases for J; bases not matched to a gene: 8. This CDR3 spans 15 amino acids.

This clone was counted a few times. This chain joins TRBV30 and TRBJ1-2; D gene uncertain. CDR3 size: 12 residues. The germline V and J ends were trimmed by 2 bases and 4 bases, with 8 bases remaining between them. Germline V lookup: CDR1 GTSNPN, CDR2 SVGIG (reference sequence). CDR3 residues: CAWSHSVYGYTF. CDR3 coding DNA: TGTGCCTGGAGTCACAGCGTCTATGGCTACACCTTC.

The chain joins TRBV30 to TRBJ2-5; TRBD1 aligns across 7 bases. The CDR3 extends over 15 amino acids. The germline CDR1 and CDR2 sequences are GTSNPN and SVGIG (reference sequence). Losses at the gene ends were 3 bases for V and 4 bases for J; bases not matched to a gene: 11. The CDR3 nucleotides are TGTGCCTGGAGCCCGAGGGGGCAGCCAGTAGAGACCCAGTACTTC. This codes for CAWSPRGQPVETQYF.

The rearrangement links TRBV25-1 to TRBJ2-2; TRBD1 matches at 9 bases. Germline V gene sequence: CDR1 MGHDK, CDR2 SYGVNS. V was pared by 8 bases and J by 1 base, with 2 bases of the junction left unmatched. The CDR3 extends over 14 amino acids. The CDR3 sequence is CASWDRVNTGELFF. CDR3 coding DNA: TGTGCCAGCTGGGACAGGGTGAACACCGGGGAGCTGTTTTTT.

The chain couples TRBV18 to TRBJ2-7; D perhaps matches TRBD1 (6 bases). The V gene lost 2 bases and the J gene lost 2 bases, with 13 bases spanning the gap. Germline V gene sequence: CDR1 KGHSH, CDR2 LQKENI. The CDR3 contains 15 residues. The chain's CDR3 is CASSPVQGTTYEQYF. In DNA, the CDR3 is TGTGCCAGCTCACCAGTTCAGGGGACCACCTACGAGCAGTACTTC.

About this clone: Other DNA sequences within the sample encode an identical CDR3. The chain couples TRBV7-9 to TRBJ2-7; D may be TRBD2 (6 bases). The germline V gene has CDR1 SEHNR and CDR2 FQNEAQ (reference sequence). The CDR3 contains 13 residues. V lost 0 bases, J lost 4 bases, and 7 bases lay in between. Written as DNA, the CDR3 is TGTGCCAGCAGCTTAGCGGGACTTTACGAGCAGTACTTC. Its protein product is CASSLAGLYEQYF.

J is TRBJ2-5 and V is TRBV28; 9 bases are a match to TRBD2. The germline V gene encodes CDR1 MDHEN and CDR2 SYDVKM. The J segment lost 5 bases and the V segment lost 3 bases, leaving 19 bases of the junction unmatched. The CDR3 length is 19 residues. The DNA of the CDR3 is TGTGCCAGCAGTTTTCTAGCGGGATCCCATCGTGGCTTGCGGGAGACCCAGTACTTC. Translating gives CASSFLAGSHRGLRETQYF.

This chain links TRBV6-5 with TRBJ2-7; TRBD1 agrees at 7 bases. Germline CDR1 reads MNHEY; CDR2 reads SVGAGI. The length of the CDR3 is 15 residues. Unmatched junction bases numbered 10, after V lost 8 bases and J lost 0 bases. The CDR3 is CASRQGGGSSYEQYF. CDR3 bases: TGTGCCAGCCGACAGGGTGGAGGTAGCTCCTACGAGCAGTACTTC.

Worth noting for this clone: Relative to the germline gene, one junction end is altered; a read error may explain this. V usage is TRBV11-1 and J usage is TRBJ2-1, with 10 bases fitting TRBD2. In germline, CDR1 is SGHAT, CDR2 FQDESV (reference sequence). CDR3 size: 15 residues. The DNA of the CDR3 is TGTGCCAGCAGCGTAGCGGGAGGAAGGTACAATGAGCAGTTCTTC. This codes for CASSVAGGRYNEQFF.

About this clone itself: This CDR3 is missing its conserved last phenylalanine or tryptophan, likely due to a read error. The chain uses TRBV5-8 and TRBJ1-5, with 10 bases lining up with TRBD1. CDR3 length: 13 amino acids. The V segment lost 4 bases and the J segment 9 bases; nucleotides outside the gene matches: 4. Germline V gene data show CDR1 as SGHTS and CDR2 as YDEGEE. The CDR3 nucleotides are TGTGCCAGCAGCGACAGGGGGCGTTCGCCCCAGCATGTT. Translated, it gives CASSDRGRSPQHV.

The chain employs TRBV7-8 and TRBJ1-5, with no clear D. The CDR3 runs 17 residues. The germline V gene encodes CDR1 SGHVS and CDR2 FQNEAQ. The V and J ends lost 5 bases and 2 bases respectively, with 19 bases between them. The CDR3 sequence: CASSPEVRATGNQPQHF. For the CDR3, the DNA is TGTGCCAGCAGCCCAGAAGTGCGGGCTACGGGCAATCAGCCCCAGCATTTT.